The clone carrying this T cell receptor (beta chain) was observed a few times. Its antigen remains unknown. This sample stems from a study of T cells after yellow fever vaccination. Findings of the study overall: Clones that expanded after primary vaccination mostly reappeared after the booster (around 96% CD4, 80% to 90% CD8). There was a small share of clonotypes that showed up in both the CD4 and CD8 compartments.

The CDR3 contains 15 residues. Germline CDR1 reads DFQATT; CDR2 reads SNEGSKA (reference sequence). Unmatched junction bases numbered 9, after V lost 3 bases and J lost 8 bases. UMIs were added to TCR cDNA along with a universal primer site when it was made by 5'RACE template switching. TCRdb re-derived calls from the 5' RACE reads in MiXCR, one entry per CDR3 protein. This table holds approximately 550,000 distinct CDR3 sequences, 15% to 20% found once. This receptor was obtained from a man younger than 45 who received the YFV17D yellow fever vaccine. The chain joins TRBV20-1 to TRBJ2-1; TRBD2 agrees at 11 bases. The sample consisted of PBMCs, taken 15 days after the yellow fever booster vaccination. The CDR3 reads CSARSTSGTLDEQFF. The CDR3 nucleotides are TGCAGTGCTAGGTCGACTAGCGGGACTTTAGATGAGCAGTTCTTC.